Below are 21 T cell receptor beta chains sequenced from a single sample in a study of T cell responses to AZD1222 COVID-19 vaccine. The repertoire was sequenced with immunoSEQ multiplex PCR; TCRdb's copy has only in-frame clones and lacks some. The top ten hold about 10% of the sample, which has about 120,000 clones, around 87% seen once. The sample here was peripheral blood, taken on day 0 of AZD1222 vaccination. The receptors come from an adult in good health.

V is TRBV6-5 and J is TRBJ2-7; 12 bases agree with TRBD2. V lost 2 bases to trimming and J lost 1 base; unmatched junction nucleotides: 0. The CDR3 has 15 amino acids. Germline values: CDR1 MNHEY, CDR2 SVGAGI. The DNA of the CDR3 is TGTGCCAGCAGTTACCTAGCGGGAGGGTCCTACGAGCAGTACTTC. Translation gives CASSYLAGGSYEQYF.

The V gene is TRBV19, the J gene TRBJ2-2; D remains ambiguous. Per germline, CDR1 LNHDA and CDR2 SQIVND (reference sequence). Between the trimmed V and J ends, which lost 9 bases and 1 base, there was a span of 9 bases. The CDR3 is 13 residues long. Here the CDR3 reads CASLDGNTGELFF. The DNA of the CDR3 is TGTGCCAGCTTGGACGGGAACACCGGGGAGCTGTTTTTT.

The rearrangement uses TRBV6-5 and TRBJ2-1, with D hard to call. This CDR3 contains 13 residues. Germline V gene sequence: CDR1 MNHEY, CDR2 SVGAGI. The V and J ends lost 3 bases and 8 bases respectively, with 11 bases between them. The CDR3 loop is CASSYPGWDEQFF. The DNA for the CDR3 is TGTGCCAGCAGTTATCCCGGGTGGGATGAGCAGTTCTTC.

The chain uses TRBV9 and TRBJ2-7, with 9 bases identical to TRBD1. CDR3 length equals 15 residues. J gave up 1 base and V 0 bases, and 2 bases lay outside the gene matches. The germline V gene encodes CDR1 SGDLS and CDR2 YYNGEE. The CDR3 sequence: CASSVGGTGSYEQYF. Here the CDR3 DNA reads TGTGCCAGCAGCGTAGGAGGGACAGGGTCCTACGAGCAGTACTTC.

The DNA for the CDR3 is TGCAGCGTTGGGAGCGGGAGGGGCACAGATACGCAGTATTTT. Its protein product is CSVGSGRGTDTQYF. The J gene is TRBJ2-3, the V gene TRBV29-1, with TRBD2 matching 10 bases. The germline gives CDR1 SQVTM, CDR2 ANQGSEA. The CDR3 is made up of 14 amino acids. V shed 4 bases and J 1 base; nucleotides not matched to a gene: 2.

The chain has TRBV5-1 and TRBJ2-1; D perhaps matches TRBD1 (6 bases). Trimming removed 4 bases from V and 4 bases from J, with 15 bases in between. From germline, CDR1 is SGHRS and CDR2 YFSETQ. CDR3 length: 15 amino acids. The DNA of the CDR3 is TGCGCCAGCAGCCCCGGGACACCGAGTTACAATGAGCAGTTCTTC. As protein: CASSPGTPSYNEQFF.

The chain is built from TRBV7-8 and TRBJ2-7; D remains unclear. Germline V CDR1 and CDR2: SGHVS, FQNEAQ. Trimming cost V 5 bases and J 0 bases, with 5 bases left between them. This CDR3 has 12 amino acids. The CDR3 sequence: CASSPSSYEQYF. As DNA, the CDR3 is TGTGCCAGCAGCCCCAGCTCCTACGAGCAGTACTTC. Based on the CDR3 plus reference TRBV7-8 and TRBJ2-7, the full variable domain is GAGVSQSPRYKVAKRGQDVALRCDPISGHVSLFWYQQALGQGPEFLTYFQNEAQLDKSGLPSDRFFAERPEGSVSTLKIQRTQQEDSAVYLCASSPSSYEQYFGPGTRLTVT.

The chain links TRBV24-1 to TRBJ2-7, with 9 positions matching TRBD1. The germline V gene encodes CDR1 KGHDR and CDR2 SFDVKD. V was clipped by 2 bases and J by 1 base; unmatched bases: 2. The CDR3 has 15 amino acids. The DNA for the CDR3 is TGTGCCACCAGTGATTCCGGGACAGGGTCCTACGAGCAGTACTTC. Its protein product is CATSDSGTGSYEQYF.

This chain connects TRBV27 to TRBJ2-2, with D possibly TRBD1 on 5 matching bases. CDR3 length: 16 residues. The V gene lost 2 bases and the J gene lost 0 bases, with 10 bases spanning the gap. CDR1 and CDR2 from the germline V gene are MNHEY and SMNVEV (reference sequence). The CDR3 loop is CASSLSAGTNTGELFF. DNA of the CDR3: TGTGCCAGCAGTTTAAGCGCAGGGACGAACACCGGGGAGCTGTTTTTT.

The J gene is TRBJ2-1, the V gene TRBV9; 9 positions match TRBD2. Germline CDR1 is SGDLS and CDR2 is YYNGEE. The CDR3 spans 17 residues. J lost 0 bases, V lost 0 bases, and 4 bases had no gene match. The CDR3 spells CASSVGTSVDSYNEQFF. The CDR3 DNA follows: TGTGCCAGCAGCGTAGGGACTAGCGTGGACTCCTACAATGAGCAGTTCTTC. The whole variable domain, filled in from reference TRBV9 and TRBJ2-1, reads DSGVTQTPKHLITATGQRVTLRCSPRSGDLSVYWYQQSLDQGLQFLIQYYNGEERAKGNILERFSAQQFPDLHSELNLSSLELGDSALYFCASSVGTSVDSYNEQFFGPGTRLTVL.

This chain uses TRBV29-1 with TRBJ2-1; 8 bases fit TRBD1. With 2 bases clipped from V and 1 base from J, the junction kept 1 base outside the gene matches. The CDR3 sequence is 14 residues long. CDR1 is SQVTM, CDR2 ANQGSEA, per germline. The CDR3 loop is CSVERDRSYNEQFF. In nucleotides, the CDR3 is TGCAGCGTTGAAAGGGACAGGTCCTACAATGAGCAGTTCTTC.

This clone was counted once. The chain links TRBV7-3 to TRBJ1-6; D may be TRBD1 (5 bases). The CDR3 contains 16 residues. V lost 10 bases and J 8 bases, leaving 24 bases between the germline ends. CDR1 is SGHTA and CDR2 is FQGTGA in the germline V gene. This CDR3 reads CAIRSPVRQKDSPLHF. DNA of the CDR3: TGTGCCATCCGCTCGCCCGTTCGACAGAAGGATTCACCCCTCCACTTT.

CDR3 bases: TGTGCCATCAGCGACATTACAACTAATGAAAAACTGTTTTTT. Its translation is CAISDITTNEKLFF. The J gene is TRBJ1-4, the V gene TRBV10-3; D call uncertain. The V gene lost 6 bases and the J gene lost 0 bases, with 8 bases spanning the gap. The CDR3 totals 14 residues. Germline CDR1 reads ENHRY; CDR2 reads SYGVKD.

The chain carries TRBV4-1 and TRBJ1-1; no definite D call. Trimming removed 2 bases from V and 4 bases from J, with 14 bases in between. The CDR3 runs to 15 residues. Looked up from germline, CDR1 is MGHRA and CDR2 is YSYEKL. This CDR3 is CASSQRSGGSTEAFF. In DNA form, the CDR3 reads TGCGCCAGCAGCCAACGGTCTGGCGGAAGCACTGAAGCTTTCTTT.

V gene TRBV5-1 combines with J gene TRBJ2-1, with TRBD1 identical over 7 bases. This CDR3 contains 15 residues. Germline V gene sequence: CDR1 SGHRS, CDR2 YFSETQ. V trimming: 0 bases; J trimming: 2 bases; junction bases outside the gene matches: 2. In DNA, the CDR3 is TGCGCCAGCAGCTTGGCCGGACAGGCCTACAATGAGCAGTTCTTC. Amino acids: CASSLAGQAYNEQFF. Variable domain in full (rest from reference TRBV5-1 and TRBJ2-1): KAGVTQTPRYLIKTRGQQVTLSCSPISGHRSVSWYQQTPGQGLQFLFEYFSETQRNKGNFPGRFSGRQFSNSRSEMNVSTLELGDSALYLCASSLAGQAYNEQFFGPGTRLTVL.

The J gene is TRBJ1-3, the V gene TRBV5-1; 8 nucleotides match TRBD1. This CDR3 is built from 15 residues. CDR1 SGHRS and CDR2 YFSETQ come from the germline V gene. Trimming at V came to 4 bases and at J to 4 bases, leaving 7 bases not matched to a gene. For the CDR3, the DNA is TGCGCCAGCAGCATAGGGACAGGTACCGGAAACACCATATATTTT. It translates to CASSIGTGTGNTIYF.

This sequence joins TRBV7-8 and TRBJ2-2, with 10 positions matching TRBD2. CDR1 is SGHVS, CDR2 FQNEAQ, per germline. The CDR3 consists of 18 residues. The V and J ends lost 8 bases and 1 base, in that order; junction bases with no gene match: 13. The CDR3 bases are TGTGCCAGCCGCATGAGGACTAGCGGAACCCGGAACACCGGGGAGCTGTTTTTT. It translates to CASRMRTSGTRNTGELFF.

The chain is built from TRBV5-4 and TRBJ2-5, with 14 bases matching TRBD2. Germline V gene lookup returns CDR1 SGHNT and CDR2 YYREEE (reference sequence). The ends lost 3 bases at V and 5 bases at J; junction bases unmatched: 9. The CDR3 is 17 amino acids. In DNA, the CDR3 is TGTGCCAGCAGCTCGAAGACTAGCGGGGGGGCCGGGGAGACCCAGTACTTC. Translating gives CASSSKTSGGAGETQYF.

The chain links TRBV28 to TRBJ2-3; the D gene is possibly TRBD2 (5 bases). This CDR3 spans 16 amino acids. CDR1 and CDR2 (germline): MDHEN, SYDVKM. V was trimmed by 1 base and J by 0 bases, leaving 11 bases between them. For the CDR3, the DNA is TGTGCCAGCAGTTTATCAGCGGAGACTAGCACAGATACGCAGTATTTT. This gives the protein CASSLSAETSTDTQYF.

V gene TRBV10-3 combines with J gene TRBJ2-1; 10 bases line up with TRBD1. CDR1 and CDR2 from the germline V gene are ENHRY and SYGVKD. The CDR3 spans 15 residues. Trimming removed 5 bases from V and 4 bases from J; junction bases left unmatched: 5. CDR3 bases: TGTGCCATCAGTCGACAGGGGGCGGGATACAATGAGCAGTTCTTC. It specifies CAISRQGAGYNEQFF.

The chain has TRBV7-9 and TRBJ2-1; possible D gene TRBD1, 5 bases. The germline V gene has CDR1 SEHNR and CDR2 FQNEAQ (reference sequence). The CDR3 contains 15 residues. With 2 bases removed from V and 0 bases from J, the gap between germline ends came to 8 bases. CDR3 coding DNA: TGTGCCAGCAGCTTATCAGGGCCCTCCTACAATGAGCAGTTCTTC. Its translation: CASSLSGPSYNEQFF.